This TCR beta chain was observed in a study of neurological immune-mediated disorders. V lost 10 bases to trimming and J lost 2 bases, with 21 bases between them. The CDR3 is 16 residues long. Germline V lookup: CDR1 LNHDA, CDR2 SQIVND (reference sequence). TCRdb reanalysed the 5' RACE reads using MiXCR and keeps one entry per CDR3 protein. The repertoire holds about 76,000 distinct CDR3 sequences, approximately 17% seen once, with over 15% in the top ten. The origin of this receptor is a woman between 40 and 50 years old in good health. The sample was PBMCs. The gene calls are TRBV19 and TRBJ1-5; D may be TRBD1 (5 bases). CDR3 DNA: TGTGCCACCACCATCGGGACTTTAGGGGGCAATCAGCCCCAGCATTTT. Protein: CATTIGTLGGNQPQHF.